Below, 18 T cell receptor beta chains from the same sample are listed, as sequenced in a study of identical twins (dated by TCRdb to 2015 to 2016). The method behind the library was 5' RACE. The sample was run on an Illumina HiSeq 2000. The raw public data were reprocessed by TCRdb itself: fastp quality trimming at Q25, MiXCR clonotype calling, in-frame beta chains only. All rows with the same CDR3 protein become a single entry with the most common DNA and genes. The sample includes under 900,000 distinct CDR3 sequences, with around 12% observed a single time. The top ten constitute around 1.5% of the sample. This sample also belongs to another study, concerning yellow fever vaccine responses in identical twins.

Sequencing input: PBMCs. The source of these receptors is a young woman in good health.

The gene calls are TRBV19 and TRBJ2-4, with 12 bases lining up with TRBD1. Per germline, CDR1 LNHDA and CDR2 SQIVND (reference sequence). There are 18 residues in the CDR3. V shed 8 bases, J shed 1 base, and the junction held 12 bases outside the gene matches. The CDR3 nucleotides read TGTGCCAGTGGTCCCGGGACAGGGGGCTCGGGGGCCAAAAACATTCAGTACTTC. This codes for CASGPGTGGSGAKNIQYF.

This sequence joins TRBV5-1 and TRBJ2-7, with no clear D. V was pared by 3 bases and J by 2 bases, with 15 bases between. Per germline, CDR1 SGHRS and CDR2 YFSETQ. The CDR3 runs 15 residues. CDR3 sequence: CASSSPGRLAYEQYF. The CDR3, as DNA: TGCGCCAGCAGCTCCCCTGGACGATTGGCCTACGAGCAGTACTTC.

This clonotype was counted at least ten times. CDR3 DNA: TGTGCCAGCAGCTCCGCCGGGACAGGGGCTTACACCTTC. Amino acids: CASSSAGTGAYTF. The rearrangement uses TRBV7-9 and TRBJ1-2; TRBD1 matches 10 bases. Germline CDR1 and CDR2: SEHNR and FQNEAQ (reference sequence). This CDR3 comprises 13 residues. With 4 bases clipped from V and 11 bases from J, the junction kept 7 bases outside the gene matches.

The chain couples TRBV15 to TRBJ1-3; weak D call: TRBD1 (6 bases). Trimming left V 4 bases short and J 0 bases short, with 13 bases between. This CDR3 spans 16 amino acids. Germline CDR1 reads LNHNV; CDR2 reads YYDKDF (reference sequence). The CDR3 loop is CATSTLQGGSGNTIYF. The CDR3 DNA reads TGTGCCACCAGCACCCTACAGGGTGGCTCTGGAAACACCATATATTTT.

The chain couples TRBV2 to TRBJ1-5, with D possibly being TRBD1 (5 bases). This CDR3 spans 13 amino acids. Germline loops: CDR1 SNHLY, CDR2 FYNNEI. Trimming cost V 6 bases and J 6 bases, with 12 bases left between them. The CDR3 DNA sequence: TGTGCCAGCAGGAAGGACGGGGGTCAGCCCCAGCATTTT. Its translation is CASRKDGGQPQHF.

The chain links TRBV9 to TRBJ1-1, with 12 bases that match TRBD1. This CDR3 has 16 amino acids. Trimming at V came to 3 bases and at J to 3 bases, leaving 6 bases not matched to a gene. CDR1 SGDLS and CDR2 YYNGEE come from the germline V gene. The CDR3 DNA follows: TGTGCCAGCAGCGCCGGGACAGGGGGCTTGGACACTGAAGCTTTCTTT. Translation: CASSAGTGGLDTEAFF.

The CDR3 DNA reads TGTGCCATCCAGGGGACAGGCAATCAGCCCCAGCATTTT. Translating gives CAIQGTGNQPQHF. This chain connects TRBV10-3 to TRBJ1-5; TRBD1 matches at 7 bases. Trimming at V came to 8 bases and at J to 2 bases, leaving 3 bases not matched to a gene. This CDR3 comprises 13 residues. CDR1 and CDR2 (germline): ENHRY, SYGVKD.

This clonotype was recorded at least ten times. V gene TRBV12-3 or TRBV12-4 combines with J gene TRBJ2-1, with 13 bases identical to TRBD2. V dropped 5 bases and J dropped 4; count of bases not matched to a gene: 2. The CDR3 runs 15 residues. In nucleotides, the CDR3 is TGTGCCAGCAGTCGACTAGCGGGGGGATACAATGAGCAGTTCTTC. Translating it yields CASSRLAGGYNEQFF.

This clonotype was observed at least ten times. The chain carries TRBV12-3 or TRBV12-4 and TRBJ2-3; 8 positions match TRBD1. Trimming removed 4 bases from V and 4 bases from J; junction bases left unmatched: 16. The CDR3 runs 18 residues. CDR3 coding DNA: TGTGCCAGCAGTTCGGTCCCGGGACAGGAGATTGGCCCAGATACGCAGTATTTT. This encodes CASSSVPGQEIGPDTQYF.

This chain uses TRBV7-9 with TRBJ2-3; 7 nucleotides line up with TRBD2. The CDR3 is made up of 14 amino acids. Germline CDR1 reads SEHNR; CDR2 reads FQNEAQ (reference sequence). Trimming at V came to 5 bases and at J to 4 bases, leaving 6 bases not matched to a gene. The CDR3 nucleotides are TGTGCCAGCAGCCCACCGGGACTACCAGATACGCAGTATTTT. It specifies CASSPPGLPDTQYF.

This clonotype appeared a few times. The gene calls are TRBV6-1 and TRBJ2-3; TRBD1 is a possible D gene (6 bases). This CDR3 region has 13 residues. Trimming stripped 6 bases from V and 6 bases from J, with 13 bases between. Per germline, CDR1 MNHNS and CDR2 SASEGT. The CDR3 region has the DNA TGTGCCAGCAGACCGACAGGCCTGGATACGCAGTATTTT. Translated: CASRPTGLDTQYF.

This clonotype was observed a handful of times. The J gene is TRBJ2-1, the V gene TRBV28; D not certain. This CDR3 is 16 amino acids long. The V gene's germline CDR1 is MDHEN and CDR2 SYDVKM. V lost 5 bases and J lost 5, with 19 bases in between. CDR3 sequence reads: CASSPLGEGLDNEQFF. The CDR3 DNA reads as TGTGCCAGCAGTCCCCTTGGTGAAGGATTGGACAATGAGCAGTTCTTC.

The rearrangement links TRBV5-1 to TRBJ2-7, with 9 positions matching TRBD1. The CDR3 is 13 residues long. Looked up from germline, CDR1 is SGHRS and CDR2 is YFSETQ. V trimming: 5 bases; J trimming: 5 bases; junction bases outside the gene matches: 5. The CDR3 nucleotides read TGCGCCAGCAGACCCGGACAGGGGAACGAGCAGTACTTC. Amino acid sequence: CASRPGQGNEQYF.

This clonotype was seen more than once but under ten times. V and J are TRBV12-3 or TRBV12-4 and TRBJ1-2, with a weak D call TRBD1 (5 bases). CDR3 size: 17 residues. V lost 3 bases, J lost 2 bases, and 19 bases lay in between. In DNA form, the CDR3 reads TGTGCCAGCAGTTTTCTTCTGGGGCCCGCGCCCAACTATGGCTACACCTTC. It specifies CASSFLLGPAPNYGYTF.

In this sample, this clonotype turned up many times. This sequence joins TRBV29-1 and TRBJ2-5; 10 bases line up with TRBD1. Germline CDR1 SQVTM, CDR2 ANQGSEA. V trimming: 6 bases; J trimming: 5 bases; junction bases outside the gene matches: 12. CDR3 length: 15 residues. DNA for the CDR3: TGCAGCGTCGCTGGCGGGGACAGGGGATTTGAGACCCAGTACTTC. It is translated as CSVAGGDRGFETQYF.

J is TRBJ2-1 and V is TRBV24-1; D gene ambiguous. Per germline, CDR1 KGHDR and CDR2 SFDVKD. The CDR3 totals 13 residues. V dropped 6 bases and J dropped 0 bases, with 5 bases sitting between them. In DNA form, the CDR3 reads TGTGCCACCAGTCATAGCTCCTACAATGAGCAGTTCTTC. Protein sequence: CATSHSSYNEQFF.

The chain uses TRBV6-1 and TRBJ1-1, with 11 bases lining up with TRBD1. Unmatched junction bases numbered 5, after V lost 4 bases and J lost 4 bases. The germline V gene has CDR1 MNHNS and CDR2 SASEGT. The CDR3 length is 15 residues. CDR3 sequence: CASSVGQGAVTEAFF. The CDR3 DNA follows: TGTGCCAGCAGTGTAGGACAGGGGGCGGTCACTGAAGCTTTCTTT.

This clonotype was counted a few times. CDR3 amino acids: CSAPNLGNTEAFF. The CDR3 DNA sequence: TGCAGTGCGCCGAACCTGGGGAACACTGAAGCTTTCTTT. V usage is TRBV20-1 and J usage is TRBJ1-1, with D uncertain. V was cut by 6 bases and J by 1 base, with 12 bases left in between. The CDR3 runs 13 residues. Germline V CDR1 and CDR2: DFQATT, SNEGSKA (reference sequence).